This T cell receptor beta chain is drawn from a study of CD8 T cells in Susac syndrome. Germline V gene lookup returns CDR1 MDHEN and CDR2 SYDVKM. The CDR3 is 11 amino acids. Trimming stripped 8 bases from V and 5 bases from J, with 7 bases between. Reverse transcription of roughly 0.45 to 1 ug RNA was carried out with random hexamers. TCRdb called the immunoSEQ multiplex PCR reads again in MiXCR, with one record for every CDR3 protein. The repertoire holds around 170,000 distinct CDR3 sequences, with approximately 96% as singletons. The clonotype was recovered from a human donor with multiple sclerosis. The rearrangement uses TRBV28 and TRBJ1-5; D call uncertain. Material for sequencing was CD8+ T cells from PBMCs. CDR3 residues: CASGLDQPQHF. CDR3 nucleotide sequence: TGTGCCAGCGGATTAGATCAGCCCCAGCATTTT.